The source of this TCR beta chain is a study of cytomegalovirus exposure and HLA in healthy donors. Both 60 Vbeta primers and 13 Jbeta primers went into the PCR. Only in-frame clones appear in the TCRdb table, and some are missing; sequencing was by immunoSEQ multiplex PCR. This sample contains fewer than 150,000 clones. General study points: Testing in vitro showed a few CMV-associated chains specific for CMV antigens.

Comments on this clone: The antigen remains undetermined.

This CDR3 is 13 amino acids long. V dropped 7 bases and J dropped 5; count of bases not matched to a gene: 4. CDR1 is SGHTA, CDR2 FQGNSA, per germline. This TCR came from a man in his forties or fifties in good health and CMV-seronegative. Source material: PBMCs. The chain carries TRBV7-2 and TRBJ1-5, with 8 bases fitting TRBD1. Here the CDR3 DNA reads TGTGCCAGCAAACAACAGGGGGATCAGCCCCAGCATTTT. Translated, it gives CASKQQGDQPQHF.